The 8 T cell receptor beta chains listed next were all sequenced from one sample in a study of blood T cell repertoires in COVID-19. Generated by immunoSEQ multiplex PCR, the TCRdb table keeps only in-frame clones and is missing some. The sample contains roughly 36,000 clones, approximately 85% of which appear only once. The sample was peripheral blood. Receptors were obtained from a man aged 60 to 75 with acute or convalescent COVID-19.

V usage is TRBV28 and J usage is TRBJ2-7; 11 bases are shared with TRBD1. CDR1 and CDR2 (germline): MDHEN, SYDVKM. The CDR3 is 13 amino acids. V trimming: 6 bases; J trimming: 6 bases; junction bases outside the gene matches: 4. CDR3 in amino acids: CASSPGTGGEQYF. The CDR3 nucleotides are TGTGCCAGCAGCCCCGGGACAGGGGGCGAGCAGTACTTC.

Points on this clone: One end of the junction fails to match germline, which may point to a read error. The chain employs TRBV5-1 and TRBJ2-3, with TRBD1 matching 10 bases. There are 15 residues in the CDR3. The germline V gene encodes CDR1 SGHRS and CDR2 YFSETQ. CDR3 in DNA: TGCGCCAGCAGTTTGGGGACAGGGGCTTCAGATACGCAGTATTTT. It is translated as CASSLGTGASDTQYF.

The chain joins TRBV11-2 to TRBJ2-5; D not resolved. CDR1 and CDR2 from the germline V gene are SGHAT and FQNNGV. V lost 1 base and J lost 3, with 6 bases in between. This CDR3 region has 13 residues. CDR3 sequence reads: CASSLGGKETQYF. The CDR3 DNA follows: TGTGCCAGCAGCTTAGGAGGTAAAGAGACCCAGTACTTC. Based on the CDR3 plus reference TRBV11-2 and TRBJ2-5, the full variable domain is EAGVAQSPRYKIIEKRQSVAFWCNPISGHATLYWYQQILGQGPKLLIQFQNNGVVDDSQLPKDRFSAERLKGVDSTLKIQPAKLEDSAVYLCASSLGGKETQYFGPGTRLLVL.

The chain combines TRBV7-2 with TRBJ2-7; TRBD1 agrees at 10 bases. V shed 4 bases and J 4 bases; nucleotides not matched to a gene: 7. The CDR3 is made up of 15 amino acids. Germline CDR1 is SGHTA and CDR2 is FQGNSA. CDR3: CASSSQPGQGYEQYF. The CDR3 DNA sequence: TGTGCCAGCAGCTCCCAACCGGGACAGGGGTACGAGCAGTACTTC.

The V and J genes are TRBV5-1 and TRBJ1-5, with D perhaps matching TRBD1 (5 bases). V shed 0 bases and J shed 7 bases, with 14 bases lying between them. The CDR3 has 15 residues. Germline CDR1 is SGHRS and CDR2 is YFSETQ. The CDR3 DNA follows: TGCGCCAGCAGCTTGGGGGACTTTCCCCCCCAGCCCCAGCATTTT. As protein: CASSLGDFPPQPQHF.

The chain employs TRBV5-1 and TRBJ1-6; no definite D call. Trimming removed 0 bases from V and 8 bases from J, with 9 bases in between. The CDR3 is made up of 14 amino acids. The V gene's germline CDR1 is SGHRS and CDR2 YFSETQ. CDR3 in DNA: TGCGCCAGCAGCTTGGGTCAGTTTGATTCACCCCTCCACTTT. It encodes CASSLGQFDSPLHF. The full variable domain, rest sourced from reference TRBV5-1 and TRBJ1-6, is KAGVTQTPRYLIKTRGQQVTLSCSPISGHRSVSWYQQTPGQGLQFLFEYFSETQRNKGNFPGRFSGRQFSNSRSEMNVSTLELGDSALYLCASSLGQFDSPLHFGNGTRLTVT.

The chain links TRBV6-1 to TRBJ1-5; TRBD1 matches 9 bases. CDR1 is MNHNS, CDR2 SASEGT, per germline. The trim removed 5 bases at V and 5 bases at J, leaving 4 bases unmatched. The CDR3 covers 14 residues. The CDR3 coding sequence is TGTGCCAGCAGTCGGACAGGGGTCGATCAGCCCCAGCATTTT. This sequence encodes CASSRTGVDQPQHF.

The V and J genes are TRBV7-2 and TRBJ2-1; TRBD1 might be the D (5 bases). The CDR3 runs 13 residues. The V gene's germline CDR1 is SGHTA and CDR2 FQGNSA. V was shortened by 0 bases and J by 5 bases, with 5 bases between the two germline ends. The CDR3 DNA reads as TGTGCCAGCAGCTTAGCCAGGGACAATGAGCAGTTCTTC. This encodes CASSLARDNEQFF.